The present T cell receptor (beta chain) was sequenced within a study of cytomegalovirus exposure and HLA in healthy donors. As concerns this clone: The antigen is unknown.

Trimming removed 1 base from V and 8 bases from J, with 15 bases in between. The CDR3 runs 15 residues. Germline V gene sequence: CDR1 MGHRA, CDR2 YSYEKL. Profiling relied on immunoSEQ multiplex PCR, and the TCRdb table lists in-frame clones only, not all of them. Altogether 65,000 to 75,000 clones are present, roughly 95% being singletons, with the ten largest covering about 4.5%. Study-wide results and caveats: A list of 164 TCR beta chains associated with cytomegalovirus was given.

This TCR was sampled from a woman aged 18-29 years in good health and CMV-seropositive. V gene TRBV4-1 combines with J gene TRBJ2-1, with D possibly being TRBD2 (6 bases). The sample comprised PBMCs. The DNA for the CDR3 is TGCGCCAGCAGCCAAGGGGTACCTAGCGCCGATGAGCAGTTCTTC. Translating gives CASSQGVPSADEQFF.